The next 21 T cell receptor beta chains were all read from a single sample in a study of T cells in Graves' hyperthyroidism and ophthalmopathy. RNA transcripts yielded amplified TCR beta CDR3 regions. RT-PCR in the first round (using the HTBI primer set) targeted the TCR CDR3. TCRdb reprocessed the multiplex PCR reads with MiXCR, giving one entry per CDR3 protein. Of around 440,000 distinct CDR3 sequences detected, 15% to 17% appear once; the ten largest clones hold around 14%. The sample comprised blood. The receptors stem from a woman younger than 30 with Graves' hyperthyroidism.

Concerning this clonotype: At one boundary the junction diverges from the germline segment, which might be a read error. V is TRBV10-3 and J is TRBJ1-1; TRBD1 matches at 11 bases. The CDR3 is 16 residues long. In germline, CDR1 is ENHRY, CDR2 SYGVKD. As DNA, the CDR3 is TGTGCCGTCAGTGAGTCGAAAACGGACAGGGGGCAAGAAGCTTTCTTT. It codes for CAVSESKTDRGQEAFF.

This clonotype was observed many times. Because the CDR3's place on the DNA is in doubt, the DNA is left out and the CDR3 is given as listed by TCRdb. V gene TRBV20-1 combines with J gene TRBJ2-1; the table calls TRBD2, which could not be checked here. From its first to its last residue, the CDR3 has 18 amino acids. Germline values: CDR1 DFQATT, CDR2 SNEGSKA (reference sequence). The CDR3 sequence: CSAPFRLTSSTSYNEQFF.

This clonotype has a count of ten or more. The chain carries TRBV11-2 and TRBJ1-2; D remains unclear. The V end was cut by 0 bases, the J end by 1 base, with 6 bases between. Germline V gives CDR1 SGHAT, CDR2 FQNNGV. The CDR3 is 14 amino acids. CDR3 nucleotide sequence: TGTGCCAGCAGCTTAGATCTGAATAACTATGGCTACACCTTC. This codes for CASSLDLNNYGYTF.

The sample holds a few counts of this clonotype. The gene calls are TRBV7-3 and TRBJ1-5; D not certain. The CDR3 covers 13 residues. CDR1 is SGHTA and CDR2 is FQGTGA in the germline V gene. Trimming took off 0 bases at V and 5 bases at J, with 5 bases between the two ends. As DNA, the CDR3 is TGTGCCAGCAGCTTAACGTACGATCAGCCCCAGCATTTT. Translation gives CASSLTYDQPQHF.

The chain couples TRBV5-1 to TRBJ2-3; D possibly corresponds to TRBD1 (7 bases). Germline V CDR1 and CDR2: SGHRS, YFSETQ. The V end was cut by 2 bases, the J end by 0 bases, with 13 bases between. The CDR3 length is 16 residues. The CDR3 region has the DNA TGCGCCAGCAGCTTTGCGGGACAGACCAGCACAGATACGCAGTATTTT. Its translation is CASSFAGQTSTDTQYF.

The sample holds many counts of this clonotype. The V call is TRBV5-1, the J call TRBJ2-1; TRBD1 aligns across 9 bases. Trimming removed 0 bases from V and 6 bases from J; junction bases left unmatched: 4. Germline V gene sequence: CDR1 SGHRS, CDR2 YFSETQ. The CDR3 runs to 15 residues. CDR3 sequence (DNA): TGCGCCAGCAGCTTGGTACAGGGGGCTAGCAATGAGCAGTTCTTC. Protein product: CASSLVQGASNEQFF.

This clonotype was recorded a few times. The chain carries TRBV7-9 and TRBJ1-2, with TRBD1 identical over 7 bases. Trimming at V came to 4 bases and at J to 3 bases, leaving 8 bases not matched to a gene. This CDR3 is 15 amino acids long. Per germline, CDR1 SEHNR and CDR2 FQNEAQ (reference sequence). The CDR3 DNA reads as TGTGCCAGCAGCTCCTCGGGACAGACGCACTATGGCTACACCTTC. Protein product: CASSSSGQTHYGYTF.

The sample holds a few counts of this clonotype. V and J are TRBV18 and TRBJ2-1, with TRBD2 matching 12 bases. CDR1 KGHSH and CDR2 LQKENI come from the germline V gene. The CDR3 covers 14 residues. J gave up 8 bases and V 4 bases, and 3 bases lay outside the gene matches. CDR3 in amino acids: CASSRGTSGHEQFF. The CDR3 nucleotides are TGTGCCAGCTCACGAGGGACTAGCGGGCATGAGCAGTTCTTC.

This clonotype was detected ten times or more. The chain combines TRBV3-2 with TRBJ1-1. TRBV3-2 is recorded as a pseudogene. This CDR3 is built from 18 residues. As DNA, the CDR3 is TGTGCCAGCAGCCAGTCCGAGTCTAGATCACGATGGGACACTGAAGCTTTCTTT. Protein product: CASSQSESRSRWDTEAFF.

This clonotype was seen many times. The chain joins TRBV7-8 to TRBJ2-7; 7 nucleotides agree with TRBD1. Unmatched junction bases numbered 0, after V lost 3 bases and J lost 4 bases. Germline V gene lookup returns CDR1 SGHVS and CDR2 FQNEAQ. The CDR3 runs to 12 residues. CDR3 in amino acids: CASSLGQYEQYF. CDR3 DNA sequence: TGTGCCAGCAGCTTGGGACAGTACGAGCAGTACTTC.

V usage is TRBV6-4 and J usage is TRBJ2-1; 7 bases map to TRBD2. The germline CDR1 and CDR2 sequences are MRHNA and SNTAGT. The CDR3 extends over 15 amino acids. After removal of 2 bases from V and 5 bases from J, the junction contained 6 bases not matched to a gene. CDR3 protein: CASSDGLGGNNEQFF. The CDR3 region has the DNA TGTGCCAGCAGTGACGGTTTGGGGGGGAACAATGAGCAGTTCTTC.

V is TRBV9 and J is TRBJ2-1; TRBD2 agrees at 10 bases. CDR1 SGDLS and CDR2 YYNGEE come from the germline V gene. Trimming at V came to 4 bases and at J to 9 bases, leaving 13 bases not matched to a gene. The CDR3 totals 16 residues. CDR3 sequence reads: CASSPLTSGVSFEQFF. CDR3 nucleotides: TGTGCCAGCAGCCCACTTACTAGCGGGGTTTCGTTTGAGCAGTTCTTC.

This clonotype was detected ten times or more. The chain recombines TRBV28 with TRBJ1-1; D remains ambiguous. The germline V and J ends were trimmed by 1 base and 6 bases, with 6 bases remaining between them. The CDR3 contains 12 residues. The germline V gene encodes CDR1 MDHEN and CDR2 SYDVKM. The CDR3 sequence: CASSLYYPEAFF. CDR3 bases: TGTGCCAGCAGTTTATATTACCCTGAAGCTTTCTTT.

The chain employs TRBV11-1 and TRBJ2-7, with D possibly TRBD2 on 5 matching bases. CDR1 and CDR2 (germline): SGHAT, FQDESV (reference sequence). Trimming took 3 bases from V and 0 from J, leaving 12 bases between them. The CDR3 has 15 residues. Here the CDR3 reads CASSFFAGPSYEQYF. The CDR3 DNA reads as TGTGCCAGCAGCTTTTTCGCGGGTCCCTCCTACGAGCAGTACTTC.

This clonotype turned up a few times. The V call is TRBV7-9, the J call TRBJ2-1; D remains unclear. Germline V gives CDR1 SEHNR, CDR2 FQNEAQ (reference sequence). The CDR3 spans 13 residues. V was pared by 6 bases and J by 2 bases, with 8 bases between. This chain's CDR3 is CASRHNPYNEQFF. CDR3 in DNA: TGTGCCAGCAGGCATAATCCCTACAATGAGCAGTTCTTC.

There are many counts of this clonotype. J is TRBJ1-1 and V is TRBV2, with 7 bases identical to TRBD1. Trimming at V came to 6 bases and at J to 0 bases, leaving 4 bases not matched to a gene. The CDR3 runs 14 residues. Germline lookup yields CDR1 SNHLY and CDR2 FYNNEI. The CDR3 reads CASRHRGLNTEAFF. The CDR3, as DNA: TGTGCCAGCAGGCACAGGGGTCTGAACACTGAAGCTTTCTTT.

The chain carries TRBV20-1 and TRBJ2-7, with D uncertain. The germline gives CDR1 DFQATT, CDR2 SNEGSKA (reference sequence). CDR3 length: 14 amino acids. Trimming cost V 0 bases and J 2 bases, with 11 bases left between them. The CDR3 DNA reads TGCAGTGCTAGAGATCCACAGTGGACCTACGAGCAGTACTTC. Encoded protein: CSARDPQWTYEQYF.

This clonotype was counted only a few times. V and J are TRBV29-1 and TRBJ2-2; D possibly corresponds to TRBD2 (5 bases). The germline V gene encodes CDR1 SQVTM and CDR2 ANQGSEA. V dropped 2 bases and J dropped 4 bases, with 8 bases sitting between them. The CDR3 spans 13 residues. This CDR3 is CSVEWAGTGELFF. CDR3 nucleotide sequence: TGCAGCGTTGAATGGGCGGGCACCGGGGAGCTGTTTTTT.

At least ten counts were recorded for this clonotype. The CDR3 DNA reads as TGTGCCATCAGGGACGGGACAGGGGGGTACGAGCAGTACTTC. This sequence encodes CAIRDGTGGYEQYF. The chain combines TRBV10-3 with TRBJ2-7, with 11 bases lining up with TRBD1. The CDR3 spans 14 residues. J lost 4 bases, V lost 6 bases, and 5 bases had no gene match. Germline V CDR1 and CDR2: ENHRY, SYGVKD.

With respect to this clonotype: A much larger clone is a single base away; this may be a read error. The CDR3 spells CTSSMSGSSYNEQFF. CDR3 in DNA: TGTACCAGCAGCATGAGCGGGAGCTCCTACAATGAGCAGTTCTTC. The chain combines TRBV27 with TRBJ2-1, with 8 bases matching TRBD2. Germline V gene lookup returns CDR1 MNHEY and CDR2 SMNVEV (reference sequence). CDR3 length: 15 amino acids.

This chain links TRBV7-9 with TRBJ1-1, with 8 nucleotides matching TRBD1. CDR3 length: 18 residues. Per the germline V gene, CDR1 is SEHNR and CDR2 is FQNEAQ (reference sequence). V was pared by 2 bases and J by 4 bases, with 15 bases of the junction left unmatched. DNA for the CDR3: TGTGCCAGCAGCTTAAATTCGGGCAGGGGGCTTCGGGGCACTGAAGCTTTCTTT. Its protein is CASSLNSGRGLRGTEAFF.